This T cell receptor (beta chain) is drawn from a study of T-cell memory formation after mild COVID-19. Broader study findings: Contracting CD8+ clones were enriched in EMRA, CD4+ mainly in CM and EM.

TCRdb itself ran the 5' RACE reads through MiXCR, one entry per CDR3 protein. The sample lists about 310,000 distinct CDR3 sequences; around 19% were seen once. Concerning this clonotype itself: Its target is unknown.

Germline V lookup: CDR1 MDHEN, CDR2 SYDVKM. The ends were cut back, 6 bases at V and 6 bases at J, with 13 bases in the middle. This CDR3 is built from 13 residues. The receptor was isolated from a man younger than 35 who had mild COVID-19 (a few samples of this study predate the infection). Cell type and time point are not known. The material sequenced was PBMCs or a T cell subset sorted from them (not recorded which). The rearrangement joins TRBV28 to TRBJ2-3, with D perhaps TRBD2 (6 bases). The CDR3 is CASRPSLADTQYF. In nucleotides, the CDR3 is TGTGCCAGCAGACCTTCTCTAGCGGATACGCAGTATTTT.